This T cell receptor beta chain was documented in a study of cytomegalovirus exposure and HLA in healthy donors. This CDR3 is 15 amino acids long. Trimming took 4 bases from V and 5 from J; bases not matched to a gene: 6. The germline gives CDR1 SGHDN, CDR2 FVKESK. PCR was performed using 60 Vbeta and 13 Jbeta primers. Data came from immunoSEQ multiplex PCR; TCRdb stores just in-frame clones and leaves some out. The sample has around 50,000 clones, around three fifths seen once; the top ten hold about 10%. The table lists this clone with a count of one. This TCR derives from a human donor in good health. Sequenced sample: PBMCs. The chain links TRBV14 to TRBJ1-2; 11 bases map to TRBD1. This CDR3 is CASSLLGTGGYGYTF. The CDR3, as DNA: TGTGCCAGCAGCCTTCTCGGGACAGGGGGATATGGCTACACCTTC.